These 12 T cell receptor beta chains were sequenced from one sample in a study of OX40 agonist ivuxolimab in advanced cancers. TCRdb's table, derived via immunoSEQ multiplex PCR, lists solely in-frame clones and lacks some. Of tens of thousands of clones in the sample, approximately 85% are singletons; the top ten hold about three fifths. This sample comprised CD4+ or CD8+ T cells sorted from blood, obtained in a trial of the OX40 agonist ivuxolimab. All receptors come from an adult with an advanced solid tumor such as melanoma, head and neck, liver or kidney cancer.

The chain joins TRBV6-5 to TRBJ2-3; TRBD1 or TRBD2 may be the D gene (6 bases each). With 5 bases removed from V and 2 bases from J, the gap between germline ends came to 11 bases. The CDR3 length is 14 residues. Germline V gives CDR1 MNHEY, CDR2 SVGAGI. CDR3 DNA: TGTGCCAGCAGTCGGGGGCAACACACAGATACGCAGTATTTT. Amino acid sequence: CASSRGQHTDTQYF.

This clone has a handful of counts. The V call is TRBV2, the J call TRBJ1-6; D is perhaps TRBD1 (5 bases). CDR1 and CDR2 (germline): SNHLY, FYNNEI. This CDR3 region has 12 residues. Trimming took off 4 bases at V and 8 bases at J, with 6 bases between the two ends. CDR3 in DNA: TGTGCCAGCAGTGGGGGGTATTCACCCCTCCACTTT. It translates to CASSGGYSPLHF.

The chain recombines TRBV9 with TRBJ2-1, with 11 nucleotides matching TRBD2. The CDR3 is 15 residues long. V was clipped by 0 bases and J by 6 bases; unmatched bases: 2. Germline CDR1 reads SGDLS; CDR2 reads YYNGEE. DNA of the CDR3: TGTGCCAGCAGCGTAGGTCTAGCGGGAGGCAATGAGCAGTTCTTC. This encodes CASSVGLAGGNEQFF.

The CDR3 loop reads CASSIQVSYEQYF. The CDR3 DNA reads TGTGCCAGTAGTATCCAGGTCTCCTACGAGCAGTACTTC. V gene TRBV19 combines with J gene TRBJ2-7; no firm D call. CDR3 length equals 13 residues. CDR1 is LNHDA, CDR2 SQIVND, per germline (reference sequence). Trimming removed 3 bases from V and 0 bases from J, with 6 bases in between.

This clone has only a few counts. The chain combines TRBV5-1 with TRBJ2-1, with TRBD2 matching over 11 bases. The V segment lost 1 base and the J segment 6 bases; nucleotides outside the gene matches: 6. CDR3 length: 16 amino acids. Germline values: CDR1 SGHRS, CDR2 YFSETQ. The CDR3 DNA is TGCGCCAGCAGCTTGAATTTAGGGACTAGCGGCAATGAGCAGTTCTTC. It translates to CASSLNLGTSGNEQFF. Full variable domain (outside the CDR3, taken from reference TRBV5-1 and TRBJ2-1): KAGVTQTPRYLIKTRGQQVTLSCSPISGHRSVSWYQQTPGQGLQFLFEYFSETQRNKGNFPGRFSGRQFSNSRSEMNVSTLELGDSALYLCASSLNLGTSGNEQFFGPGTRLTVL.

This chain uses TRBV7-2 with TRBJ1-1; the match to TRBD1 covers 9 bases. Per the germline V gene, CDR1 is SGHTA and CDR2 is FQGNSA. V shed 5 bases, J shed 3 bases, and the junction held 7 bases outside the gene matches. This CDR3 has 15 amino acids. CDR3 coding DNA: TGTGCCAGCAGCATTATACAGGGGGCCTACACTGAAGCTTTCTTT. Residues: CASSIIQGAYTEAFF.

This clone appeared a few times. The chain combines TRBV2 with TRBJ1-1, with 8 bases identical to TRBD1. This CDR3 contains 14 residues. The germline CDR1 and CDR2 sequences are SNHLY and FYNNEI. V was clipped by 7 bases and J by 4 bases; unmatched bases: 8. The DNA for the CDR3 is TGTGCCAGCACCCCAGACAGGGGCGGCACTGAAGCTTTCTTT. It encodes CASTPDRGGTEAFF.

J is TRBJ2-7 and V is TRBV6-5, with TRBD1 matching 10 bases. CDR3 length: 15 residues. V was pared by 6 bases and J by 2 bases, with 7 bases of the junction left unmatched. CDR1 is MNHEY, CDR2 SVGAGI, per germline. The CDR3 loop reads CASSPGTGATYEQYF. In nucleotides, the CDR3 is TGTGCCAGCAGCCCCGGGACAGGGGCAACCTACGAGCAGTACTTC.

V usage is TRBV9 and J usage is TRBJ1-2; 8 nucleotides line up with TRBD1. V lost 7 bases, J lost 0 bases, and 5 bases stayed unmatched. CDR1 and CDR2 from the germline V gene are SGDLS and YYNGEE. The CDR3 is 14 amino acids. The CDR3 DNA follows: TGTGCCAGCGGGGGGACAGGAGCTAACTATGGCTACACCTTC. The encoded protein is CASGGTGANYGYTF.

J is TRBJ2-3 and V is TRBV6-4, with TRBD2 matching over 9 bases. The germline gives CDR1 MRHNA, CDR2 SNTAGT. Germline trimming cut 6 bases from V and 4 bases from J; bases unmatched to any gene: 8. CDR3 length: 15 residues. CDR3 in amino acids: CASSPAAGGADTQYF. CDR3 bases: TGTGCCAGCAGCCCCGCCGCGGGAGGGGCAGATACGCAGTATTTT.

The chain uses TRBV7-2 and TRBJ2-2; D may be TRBD2 (5 bases). V lost 0 bases to trimming and J lost 7 bases, with 12 bases between them. From germline, CDR1 is SGHTA and CDR2 FQGNSA. This CDR3 region has 15 residues. The CDR3 DNA sequence: TGTGCCAGCAGCTTAGCGTCTGGAGCGGACGGGGAGCTGTTTTTT. The encoded protein is CASSLASGADGELFF. The entire variable domain, with the rest obtained from reference TRBV7-2 and TRBJ2-2, is as follows: GAGVSQSPSNKVTEKGKDVELRCDPISGHTALYWYRQSLGQGLEFLIYFQGNSAPDKSGLPSDRFSAERTGGSVSTLTIQRTQQEDSAVYLCASSLASGADGELFFGEGSRLTVL.

The chain employs TRBV9 and TRBJ2-5; 11 bases agree with TRBD2. Losses at the gene ends were 5 bases for V and 1 base for J; bases not matched to a gene: 7. The CDR3 consists of 16 residues. Germline CDR1 and CDR2: SGDLS and YYNGEE. The DNA for the CDR3 is TGTGCCAGCAGTCTTGGGACTAGCGGAGCCCAAGAGACCCAGTACTTC. It codes for CASSLGTSGAQETQYF.